Listed below are T cell receptor beta chains from one sample, sequenced in a study of graft-versus-host responses after intestinal transplantation. Their specific antigens are unknown. The protocol was immunoSEQ multiplex PCR, while the TCRdb copy is restricted to in-frame clones and leaves out a portion. The repertoire holds about 86,000 clones, with 88% as singletons. The sample consisted of unstimulated CD4+ T cells sorted from spleen or lymph node cells, taken before transplant. These receptor sequences come from a human donor who was the organ donor for an intestinal transplant. Each CDR3 is given with its conserved first and last residue. The D gene is left open where the match is weak. Where a row states a size, it is once, few, many or the class of an expanded clone; other rows omit it.

>NA|NA|TRBV7-3|TRBJ1-4
CASSAGSHEKLFF
TGTGCCAGCAGCGCAGGGTCCCATGAAAAACTGTTTTTT
>NA|NA|TRBV9|TRBJ2-3
CASSVGASPDTQYF
TGTGCCAGCAGCGTAGGGGCTTCCCCAGATACGCAGTATTTT
>NA|NA|TRBV7-2|TRBJ2-1
CASSPPGTGGQFF
TGTGCCAGCAGCCCACCTGGGACCGGGGGGCAGTTCTTC
>TRBD2|few|TRBV5-4|TRBJ2-2
CASSLVRLAGNTGELFF
TGTGCCAGCAGCTTGGTAAGACTAGCGGGGAACACCGGGGAGCTGTTTTTT
>NA|NA|TRBV7-6|TRBJ1-3
CASSFSAANTIYF
TGTGCCAGCAGCTTCTCCGCGGCAAACACCATATATTTT
>NA|NA|TRBV7-2|TRBJ2-2
CASSLRWRGNTGELFF
TGTGCCAGCAGCTTACGGTGGAGGGGAAACACCGGGGAGCTGTTTTTT
>TRBD2|once|TRBV9|TRBJ2-5
CASSPYPTGGETQYF
TGTGCCAGCAGCCCTTACCCGACGGGAGGGGAGACCCAGTACTTC
>TRBD2|NA|TRBV5-1|TRBJ2-7
CASSSTSVGYEQYF
TGCGCCAGCAGCTCTACTAGCGTTGGTTACGAGCAGTACTTC
>TRBD2|few|TRBV5-1|TRBJ2-1
CASSPGTSGFSYNEQFF
TGCGCCAGCAGCCCGGGGACTAGCGGGTTCTCCTACAATGAGCAGTTCTTC
>TRBD2|NA|TRBV4-1|TRBJ2-3
CASSQAEIAGARRDTQYF
TGCGCCAGCAGCCAAGCAGAGATAGCGGGAGCCCGAAGGGATACGCAGTATTTT
>TRBD2|NA|TRBV5-6|TRBJ2-1
CASSPMGLAGVGNEQFF
TGTGCCAGCAGCCCTATGGGGCTAGCGGGGGTGGGCAATGAGCAGTTCTTC
>TRBD2|once|TRBV9|TRBJ2-2
CASSVGLAGGLDTGELFF
TGTGCCAGCAGCGTAGGTCTAGCGGGGGGGCTGGACACCGGGGAGCTGTTTTTT
>TRBD1|NA|TRBV5-4|TRBJ1-3
CASSLTGADTIYF
TGTGCCAGCAGCCTGACAGGGGCGGACACCATATATTTT
>NA|NA|TRBV29-1|TRBJ1-1
CSGRGLNTEAFF
TGCAGCGGTAGGGGCTTGAACACTGAAGCTTTCTTT
>NA|NA|TRBV30|TRBJ2-1
CAWSSDFSYNEQFF
TGTGCCTGGAGTTCGGACTTCTCCTACAATGAGCAGTTCTTC
>NA|NA|TRBV9|TRBJ2-3
CASSRFTGPDTQYF
TGTGCCAGCAGCCGATTCACAGGGCCAGATACGCAGTATTTT
>NA|NA|TRBV12-5|TRBJ2-3
CASGFGTSTDTQYF
TGTGCTAGTGGTTTTGGTACTAGCACAGATACGCAGTATTTT
>NA|NA|TRBV28|TRBJ2-7
CASSLNTFYEQYF
TGTGCCAGCAGTCTGAATACTTTCTACGAGCAGTACTTC
>NA|NA|TRBV7-9|TRBJ1-6
CASSLNLGARSPLHF
TGTGCCAGCAGCTTAAACCTAGGGGCTCGATCACCCCTCCACTTT
>NA|NA|TRBV27|TRBJ2-5
CASSFQGRPRYQETQYF
TGTGCCAGCAGTTTTCAGGGGCGGCCCAGGTACCAAGAGACCCAGTACTTC
>NA|NA|TRBV7-2|TRBJ1-2
CASSPGDYGYTF
TGTGCCAGCAGCCCGGGGGACTATGGCTACACCTTC
>NA|few|TRBV4-1|TRBJ1-2
CASSDPREVYGYTF
TGCGCCAGCAGCGACCCTCGGGAGGTATATGGCTACACCTTC
>TRBD2|few|TRBV7-7|TRBJ2-5
CASSLTSPRETQYF
TGTGCTAGCAGCCTGACTAGCCCACGAGAGACCCAGTACTTC
>NA|NA|TRBV5-1|TRBJ1-2
CASSSGDTQRGYTF
TGCGCCAGCAGCTCCGGGGACACCCAGCGGGGCTACACCTTC
>NA|once|TRBV25-1|TRBJ1-2
CASSEYGVMGYGYTF
TGTGCCAGCAGTGAGTACGGGGTGATGGGTTATGGCTACACCTTC
>TRBD2|NA|TRBV7-6|TRBJ2-3
CASSPRGGLAGGSDTQYF
TGTGCCAGCAGCCCGCGTGGGGGACTAGCGGGGGGATCAGATACGCAGTATTTT
>NA|NA|TRBV7-9|TRBJ2-7
CASSLIGSTYEQYF
TGTGCCAGCAGCTTAATAGGGAGTACGTACGAGCAGTACTTC
>TRBD2|NA|TRBV18|TRBJ2-1
CASSPRGTRHNEQFF
TGTGCCAGCTCACCGCGAGGGACTAGACACAATGAGCAGTTCTTC